This TCR beta chain derives from a study of patients and donors after allogeneic stem cell transplantation. TCRdb independently ran MiXCR on the RT-PCR reads; one entry per CDR3 protein. The sample consists of some 960,000 distinct CDR3 sequences, approximately 18% of them appearing once. The CDR3 loop spans 13 amino acids. The V gene's germline CDR1 is SQVTM and CDR2 ANQGSEA. V trimming: 7 bases; J trimming: 3 bases; junction bases outside the gene matches: 6. The source material was blood, either unsorted or a sorted T cell fraction (not recorded which). The receptor's source is a human donor who was either an allogeneic HSCT recipient or a stem cell or donor lymphocyte infusion donor (not recorded which). It is not recorded whose cells these are; they may come from a transplant donor. The V call is TRBV29-1, the J call TRBJ1-1, with 9 nucleotides matching TRBD1. The CDR3 coding sequence is TGCAGCGGCATACGACAGGGGGACACTGAAGCTTTCTTT. Encoded protein: CSGIRQGDTEAFF.